Reported below is one T cell receptor beta chain. No antigen is known for it. Trimming cost V 5 bases and J 2 bases, with 12 bases left between them. The germline V gene has CDR1 SGHTA and CDR2 FQGNSA. The CDR3 is 14 residues long. Clones were sequenced by immunoSEQ multiplex PCR, and TCRdb holds only the in-frame ones, with some missing. The sample lists around 13,000 clones; over 75% were seen once. This sample is part of a study of immune cell composition in non-small cell lung cancer. Study in general: Histologic subtype was mainly adenocarcinoma or squamous cell carcinoma.

Study-level points and caveats: Squamous carcinomas (approximately 80%) more often had tumour-associated clones >0.5% than adenocarcinomas (around 35%). Top 10 clone scores and clonality were higher in squamous than adenocarcinoma. Dominant in vivo tumour-associated clones were not shown to share tumour-reactive sequences.

The TCR originated in a human donor with non-small cell lung cancer. The chain employs TRBV7-2 and TRBJ2-5; TRBD1 might be the D (6 bases). The sequencing input was lung tumor tissue. The CDR3 coding sequence is TGTGCCAGCAGCCAGGGACACCCTCAAGAGACCCAGTACTTC. Amino acid sequence: CASSQGHPQETQYF. Variable domain in full (rest from reference TRBV7-2 and TRBJ2-5): GAGVSQSPSNKVTEKGKDVELRCDPISGHTALYWYRQSLGQGLEFLIYFQGNSAPDKSGLPSDRFSAERTGGSVSTLTIQRTQQEDSAVYLCASSQGHPQETQYFGPGTRLLVL.